This is a list of T cell receptor beta chains from one sample in a study of T cells in Graves' hyperthyroidism and ophthalmopathy. MiXCR was run by TCRdb on the multiplex PCR reads, yielding one entry per CDR3 protein. Here the sample spans fewer than 600,000 distinct CDR3 sequences, 11% to 15% being singletons. The specimen sequenced was blood. These receptors originate from a woman aged 40 to 49 with Graves' hyperthyroidism. Both conserved end residues are part of each CDR3. The D gene is left open where the match is weak. The size field is filled for only some rows; it gives once, few, many or a size class.

>TRBJ2-5|-|many|TRBV11-2
TGTGCCAGCAGCTTAAGGTTTGCAGGCCAGGGGCAAGAGACCCAGTACTTC
CASSLRFAGQGQETQYF
>TRBJ2-7|TRBD2|few|TRBV20-1
TGCAGTGCTAGAGATCTGAGCGGGACCGAGCAGTACTTC
CSARDLSGTEQYF
>TRBJ1-1|TRBD1|-|TRBV12-3/TRBV12-4
TGTGCCAGCAGTTTAGTAGGGGGCTTGAAGAACACTGAAGCTTTCTTT
CASSLVGGLKNTEAFF
>TRBJ2-1|-|many|TRBV6-1
TGTGCCAGCAGCCCGGGACCCGGGCAGAATGAGCAGTTCTTC
CASSPGPGQNEQFF
>TRBJ2-2|-|many|TRBV20-1
TGCAGTGCTGGAGACCTCGATCACACCGGGGAGCTGTTTTTT
CSAGDLDHTGELFF
>TRBJ2-7|-|few|TRBV28
TGTACCAGCAGCACCAGGGGTTTTTTTCCCGAGCAGTACTTC
CTSSTRGFFPEQYF
>TRBJ2-5|-|-|TRBV4-1
TGTGCCAGCAGCCAAAATCCCGGCGGAACCCGCCAAGAGACCCAGTACTTC
CASSQNPGGTRQETQYF
>TRBJ2-2|TRBD2|many|TRBV6-6
TGTGCCAGCAGTTACGAATCGACTAGCGGGAGGACCGGGGAGCTGTTTTTT
CASSYESTSGRTGELFF
>TRBJ2-3|TRBD2|few|TRBV4-1
TGCGCCAGCAGCCAAGATTGGGGTAGCGGGAGCCCACTCAGCACAGATACGCAGTATTTT
CASSQDWGSGSPLSTDTQYF
>TRBJ2-5|-|many|TRBV15
TGTGCCACCAGCAATAGCTTTCAAGAGACCCAGTACTTC
CATSNSFQETQYF
>TRBJ2-1|TRBD2|many|TRBV19
TGTGCCAGTAGTATGTCGGGGGGGCCCTACAATGAGCAGTTCTTC
CASSMSGGPYNEQFF
>TRBJ2-3|TRBD1|many|TRBV12-3/TRBV12-4
TGTGCCAGCAGTTATTCTCCCGGGACAGGGTTTCCCACAGATACGCAGTATTTT
CASSYSPGTGFPTDTQYF
>TRBJ2-7|-|many|TRBV10-3
TGTGCCATCAGTGAGTCGTTGGGTTACGAGCAGTACTTC
CAISESLGYEQYF
>TRBJ2-1|-|-|TRBV10-3
TGTGCCATCAGTGGTGGCGGAAACAATGAGCAGTTCTTC
CAISGGGNNEQFF
>TRBJ2-7|-|-|TRBV20-1
TGCAGTGCTACCGATCTAGCTCTGAGCTCCTACGAGCAGTACTTC
CSATDLALSSYEQYF
>TRBJ2-3|TRBD2|-|TRBV3-1
TGTGCCAGCAGCCAAGTTCCTAGCGGGACCCCGACCGCAGATACGCAGTATTTT
CASSQVPSGTPTADTQYF
>TRBJ2-5|TRBD1|many|TRBV6-1
TGTGCCAGCAGTGAGCGGACAGGTGGAGAGACCCAGTACTTC
CASSERTGGETQYF
>TRBJ2-1|-|-|TRBV29-1
TGCAGCGTTGAAGGCCCCTCCAACGGCAATGAGCAGTTCTTC
CSVEGPSNGNEQFF
>TRBJ1-1|-|many|TRBV12-3/TRBV12-4
TGTGCCAGCAGTCGGAATAGGGGTTGGAGCACTGAAGCTTTCTTT
CASSRNRGWSTEAFF
>TRBJ2-1|-|few|TRBV6-1
TGTGCCAGCAGTGAAAGTGGTGGGCTTGAGCAGTTCTTC
CASSESGGLEQFF
>TRBJ1-1|-|-|TRBV28
TGTGCCAGCACTCCCAGCGCAGGGTCGGACACTGAAGCTTTCTTT
CASTPSAGSDTEAFF
>TRBJ2-1|-|many|TRBV30
TGTGCCTGGAGTGTGGCTAGCTCAAACTTCAATGAGCAGTTCTTC
CAWSVASSNFNEQFF
>TRBJ2-2|TRBD2|few|TRBV3-1
TGTGCCAGCAGCCATATGCTAGCGGGGGCCGCGAACACCGGGGAGCTGTTTTTT
CASSHMLAGAANTGELFF
>TRBJ2-5|-|many|TRBV10-2
TGCGCCAGCAGTGAGTCTATCCGGGACTCACTTCGGGTCAAAGAGACCCAGTACTTC
CASSESIRDSLRVKETQYF
>TRBJ2-5|TRBD1|many|TRBV28
TGTGCCAGCAGTCGACAGGGGGCTGGGGAGACCCAGTACTTC
CASSRQGAGETQYF
>TRBJ2-5|-|many|TRBV30
TGTGCCTGGAGGCAGGGTAGTAGAGAGACCCAGTACTTC
CAWRQGSRETQYF
>TRBJ1-1|-|many|TRBV6-1
TGTGCCAGCAGCGATTCGAACACTGAAGCTTTCTTT
CASSDSNTEAFF
>TRBJ2-1|-|-|TRBV7-3
TGTGCCAGCAGCTGGCGGGTAACGGAAGGAAGCAATGAGCAGTTCTTC
CASSWRVTEGSNEQFF
>TRBJ2-2|-|few|TRBV9
TGTGCCAGCAGCGTAATGGGGATCCCCGACACCGGGGAGCTGTTTTTT
CASSVMGIPDTGELFF
>TRBJ2-7|-|many|TRBV7-9
TGTGCCAGCAGCTCCCTAACGACAGGTCGCTCCTACGAGCAGTACTTC
CASSSLTTGRSYEQYF
>TRBJ2-5|-|many|TRBV7-3
TGTGCCAGCAGCACCGGGGCAGGCCAAGAGACCCAGTACTTC
CASSTGAGQETQYF
>TRBJ1-4|-|-|TRBV20-1
TGCAGTGCTAGGGCAGGGAGTAATGAAAAACTGTTTTTT
CSARAGSNEKLFF
>TRBJ2-1|TRBD2|many|TRBV20-1
TGCAGTGCTAACGAGCGGGATTCCTACAATGAGCAGTTCTTC
CSANERDSYNEQFF
>TRBJ1-2|-|many|TRBV10-3
TGTGCCATCAGTGTGGGGCAGGGAGTCTATGGCTACACCTTC
CAISVGQGVYGYTF
>TRBJ1-2|-|few|TRBV6-1
TGTGCCAGCAGTTCCGCGGCGGATGGCTACACCTTC
CASSSAADGYTF
>TRBJ1-3|-|-|TRBV4-1
TGCGCCAGCAGCCAACGGGACTCTGGAAACACCATATATTTT
CASSQRDSGNTIYF
>TRBJ2-2|TRBD2|-|TRBV13
TGTGCCAGCAGCTACCGGAGCGGGACCCGGAACACCGGGGAGCTGTTTTTT
CASSYRSGTRNTGELFF